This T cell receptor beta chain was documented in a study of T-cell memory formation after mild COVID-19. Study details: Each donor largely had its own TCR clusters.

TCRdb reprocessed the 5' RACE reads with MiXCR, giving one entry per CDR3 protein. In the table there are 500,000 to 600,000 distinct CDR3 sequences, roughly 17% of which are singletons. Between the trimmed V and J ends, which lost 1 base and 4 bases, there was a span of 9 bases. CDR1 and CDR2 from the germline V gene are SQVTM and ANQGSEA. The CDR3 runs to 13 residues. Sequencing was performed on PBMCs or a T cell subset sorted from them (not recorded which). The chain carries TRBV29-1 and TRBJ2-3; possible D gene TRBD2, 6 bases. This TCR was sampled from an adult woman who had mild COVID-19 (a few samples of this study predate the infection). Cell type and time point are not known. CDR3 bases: TGCAGCGTTGAAGCTAGCGCTTCAGATACGCAGTATTTT. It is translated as CSVEASASDTQYF.